The 17 T cell receptor beta chains reported below all come from one sample, sequenced in a study of post-analysis software for immune sequencing data. No antigen has been assigned to these receptors. Unique molecular identifiers had been added to the TCR beta cDNA libraries. TCRdb reprocessed the PCR reads with MiXCR, giving one entry per CDR3 protein. The table lists about 460,000 distinct CDR3 sequences, roughly 45% of them singletons. Whole-study findings and limits: Patients showed TRBV5-6, TRBV5-1 and TRBV20-1 among four to six TRBV segments more frequent than in controls.

The sample consisted of blood. All receptors come from a girl aged 10 to 17 with multiple sclerosis.

The rearrangement joins TRBV6-2 or TRBV6-3 to TRBJ2-7; D remains unclear. Between the trimmed V and J ends, which lost 0 bases and 7 bases, there was a span of 7 bases. CDR1 MNHEY and CDR2 SVGEGT come from the germline V gene. This CDR3 is 12 amino acids long. This CDR3 reads CASSYSSAEQYF. The CDR3, as DNA: TGTGCCAGCAGTTACTCTTCTGCAGAGCAGTACTTC.

Comment on this clonotype: Its ends do not fully match the called genes, so a read error is possible. The chain has TRBV7-2 and TRBJ1-2, with a possible D match to TRBD1 (5 bases). Germline values: CDR1 SGHTA, CDR2 FQGNSA. There are 14 residues in the CDR3. The CDR3 DNA is TGTGCCCGCAGCTTAGCGGGACTTAACTATGGCTACACCTTC. Translated: CARSLAGLNYGYTF.

The rearrangement uses TRBV20-1 and TRBJ1-2, with 9 positions matching TRBD1. This CDR3 has 15 amino acids. V was clipped by 3 bases and J by 4 bases; unmatched bases: 9. Germline CDR1 reads DFQATT; CDR2 reads SNEGSKA (reference sequence). The CDR3 spells CSARTGTGYTYGYTF. In DNA form, the CDR3 reads TGCAGTGCTAGGACCGGGACAGGGTATACCTATGGCTACACCTTC.

The J gene is TRBJ2-7, the V gene TRBV3-1; D perhaps matches TRBD2 (6 bases). This CDR3 has 13 residues. From germline, CDR1 is LGHDT and CDR2 YNNKEL (reference sequence). V was trimmed by 3 bases and J by 1 base, leaving 7 bases between them. Written as DNA, the CDR3 is TGTGCCAGCAGCCAGACTAGTTCCTACGAGCAGTACTTC. Protein: CASSQTSSYEQYF.

The chain has TRBV29-1 and TRBJ2-1; D is undetermined. Trimming pared 2 bases from V and 2 bases from J, leaving 10 bases between. This CDR3 has 14 residues. Germline CDR1 is SQVTM and CDR2 is ANQGSEA. Written as DNA, the CDR3 is TGCAGCGTTGAAAACACCGAACCCTACAATGAGCAGTTCTTC. Protein: CSVENTEPYNEQFF.

The V call is TRBV20-1, the J call TRBJ1-6, with 8 bases aligning to TRBD1. The V segment lost 1 base and the J segment 0 bases; nucleotides outside the gene matches: 8. From germline, CDR1 is DFQATT and CDR2 SNEGSKA (reference sequence). This CDR3 contains 18 residues. As DNA, the CDR3 is TGCAGTGCTAGAGCCCGGGCAGGGGGCGCCTCCTATAATTCACCCCTCCACTTT. This gives the protein CSARARAGGASYNSPLHF.

The chain carries TRBV6-6 and TRBJ2-1, with D possibly matching TRBD1 (6 bases). The CDR3 is 16 amino acids. From germline, CDR1 is MNHNY and CDR2 SVGAGI (reference sequence). Trimming stripped 2 bases from V and 6 bases from J, with 17 bases between. The CDR3 here is CASSYRRTDSSNEQFF. The CDR3 DNA reads as TGTGCCAGCAGTTACAGGAGAACGGACAGTTCCAATGAGCAGTTCTTC.

The chain carries TRBV4-3 and TRBJ2-3; TRBD2 aligns across 9 bases. Germline CDR1 and CDR2: LGHNA and YSLEER. The CDR3 has 18 amino acids. With V trimmed by 1 base and J by 0 bases, 8 bases remained unmatched. In DNA form, the CDR3 reads TGCGCCAGCAGCCAAGGCCGGGCTAGCGGGACTAGCACAGATACGCAGTATTTT. This encodes CASSQGRASGTSTDTQYF.

This clonotype was detected only a few times. The chain links TRBV28 to TRBJ2-1; TRBD1 matches 8 bases. Germline values: CDR1 MDHEN, CDR2 SYDVKM. The CDR3 contains 17 residues. V was clipped by 8 bases and J by 8 bases; unmatched bases: 20. The CDR3: CASVEGRGTGEFDEQFF. In DNA form, the CDR3 reads TGTGCCAGCGTAGAAGGGCGCGGGACAGGCGAATTCGATGAGCAGTTCTTC.

Concerning this clonotype: At one boundary the junction diverges from the germline segment, which might be a read error. The rearrangement uses TRBV7-7 and TRBJ2-3; TRBD2 matches at 10 bases. Per the germline V gene, CDR1 is SSHAT and CDR2 is FNYEAQ (reference sequence). CDR3 length equals 14 residues. CDR3 protein: CASSQGLATDTQYF. In DNA form, the CDR3 reads TGTGCTAGCAGCCAGGGACTAGCGACGGATACGCAGTATTTT. The full variable domain, its missing parts supplied by reference TRBV7-7 and TRBJ2-3, is GAGVSQSPRYKVTKRGQDVTLRCDPISSHATLYWYQQALGQGPEFLTYFNYEAQPDKSGLPSDRFSAERPEGSISTLTIQRTEQRDSAMYRCASSQGLATDTQYFGPGTRLTVL.

V usage is TRBV20-1 and J usage is TRBJ2-7; TRBD2 matches at 7 bases. The V segment lost 3 bases and the J segment 2 bases; nucleotides outside the gene matches: 4. CDR3 size: 13 residues. CDR1 is DFQATT, CDR2 SNEGSKA, per germline (reference sequence). The CDR3 is CSARAGAAYEQYF. CDR3 nucleotides: TGCAGTGCTAGGGCGGGAGCAGCCTACGAGCAGTACTTC.

J is TRBJ1-1 and V is TRBV7-3; TRBD1 matches 9 bases. The CDR3 sequence is 13 residues long. Trimming cost V 5 bases and J 6 bases; bases outside gene matches: 4. Germline V gene lookup returns CDR1 SGHTA and CDR2 FQGTGA. Here the CDR3 DNA reads TGTGCCAGCAGCATAGGACAGGGGTCTGAAGCTTTCTTT. Its translation is CASSIGQGSEAFF. Full variable domain (remainder filled in from reference TRBV7-3 and TRBJ1-1): GAGVSQTPSNKVTEKGKYVELRCDPISGHTALYWYRQSLGQGPEFLIYFQGTGAADDSGLPNDRFFAVRPEGSVSTLKIQRTERGDSAVYLCASSIGQGSEAFFGQGTRLTVV.

The chain couples TRBV20-1 to TRBJ2-2; D not certain. The V end lost 3 bases, the J end lost 6 bases, and 14 bases lay between the germline ends. The CDR3 loop spans 14 amino acids. Germline loops: CDR1 DFQATT, CDR2 SNEGSKA (reference sequence). For the CDR3, the DNA is TGCAGTGCTAGGGACGGTTTATTGGCCGGGGAGCTGTTTTTT. Translation: CSARDGLLAGELFF.

The chain is built from TRBV24-1 and TRBJ2-5; D assignment may be TRBD1 or TRBD2 (5 bases each). The germline V and J ends were trimmed by 0 bases and 3 bases, with 13 bases remaining between them. Germline-derived CDR1 and CDR2 are KGHDR and SFDVKD. CDR3 length equals 16 residues. CDR3 nucleotide sequence: TGTGCCACCAGTGATTTGGGCCGGGACCGGGAAGAGACCCAGTACTTC. Its translation: CATSDLGRDREETQYF.

This clonotype was counted a few times. V usage is TRBV5-1 and J usage is TRBJ2-1, with 12 bases lining up with TRBD2. Germline V CDR1 and CDR2: SGHRS, YFSETQ. This CDR3 spans 15 amino acids. With V trimmed by 5 bases and J by 5 bases, 5 bases remained unmatched. CDR3 in amino acids: CASRNLAGGDNEQFF. DNA of the CDR3: TGCGCCAGCAGAAATCTAGCGGGAGGGGACAATGAGCAGTTCTTC.

The V call is TRBV5-1, the J call TRBJ2-4; D uncertain. Trimming removed 5 bases at V and 4 bases at J, with 22 bases between. Germline-derived CDR1 and CDR2 are SGHRS and YFSETQ. The CDR3 is 17 residues long. The CDR3 reads CASSSSVAEPSKNIQYF. The CDR3 nucleotides read TGCGCCAGCAGTTCGTCTGTAGCAGAACCATCAAAAAACATTCAGTACTTC.

V and J are TRBV6-5 and TRBJ2-7, with 11 bases matching TRBD2. Germline trimming cut 4 bases from V and 6 bases from J; bases unmatched to any gene: 14. The CDR3 length is 17 residues. The germline V gene encodes CDR1 MNHEY and CDR2 SVGAGI. CDR3 amino acids: CASSSLRVPSGRSEQYF. The DNA of the CDR3 is TGTGCCAGCAGTTCCCTCAGGGTCCCTAGCGGGAGGTCCGAGCAGTACTTC.